The 31 T cell receptor beta chains below all came from one sample that was sequenced in a study of T cells after yellow fever vaccination. TCRdb itself ran the 5' RACE reads through MiXCR, one entry per CDR3 protein. The profile shows 450,000 to 550,000 distinct CDR3 sequences, just over 20% of them singletons. Here the sequenced sample was PBMCs, taken approximately 22 days after the first yellow fever vaccination. The receptors here all came from a man aged 18 to 30 who received the YFV17D yellow fever vaccine.

This clonotype came up a few times. V is TRBV7-2 and J is TRBJ1-4; 8 bases are a match to TRBD1. From germline, CDR1 is SGHTA and CDR2 FQGNSA. The CDR3 contains 14 residues. Germline trimming cut 2 bases from V and 5 bases from J; bases unmatched to any gene: 1. Written as DNA, the CDR3 is TGTGCCAGCAGCTTAAACAGGGGGAATGAAAAACTGTTTTTT. It codes for CASSLNRGNEKLFF.

The chain joins TRBV29-1 to TRBJ2-1, with D tentatively TRBD2 (5 bases). The length of the CDR3 is 12 residues. The germline CDR1 and CDR2 sequences are SQVTM and ANQGSEA. V lost 3 bases to trimming and J lost 6 bases, with 9 bases between them. The DNA for the CDR3 is TGCAGCGTTGAGGTCGAGGGCAATGAGCAGTTCTTC. Its translation: CSVEVEGNEQFF.

This sequence joins TRBV28 and TRBJ2-3; 16 bases align to TRBD2. The CDR3 totals 18 residues. V trimming: 5 bases; J trimming: 7 bases; junction bases outside the gene matches: 12. Germline CDR1 and CDR2: MDHEN and SYDVKM. The CDR3 loop reads CASSTPSGTSGGANTQYF. The CDR3 region has the DNA TGTGCCAGCAGTACACCCTCCGGGACTAGCGGGGGGGCGAATACGCAGTATTTT.

This clonotype was detected a few times. The rearrangement uses TRBV6-6 and TRBJ2-7; the match to TRBD1 covers 9 bases. The V and J ends lost 5 bases and 1 base, in that order; junction bases with no gene match: 6. Germline V gene sequence: CDR1 MNHNY, CDR2 SVGAGI (reference sequence). CDR3 length: 15 residues. The CDR3 DNA is TGTGCCAGCAGTCCCGGGACAGGGTGGTCCTACGAGCAGTACGTC. Translating it yields CASSPGTGWSYEQYV.

The CDR3 DNA is TGTGCCAGCAGTGAACAGCGGGTCACAGATACGCAGTATTTT. The encoded protein is CASSEQRVTDTQYF. The V gene is TRBV6-1, the J gene TRBJ2-3, with D perhaps TRBD2 (6 bases). There are 14 residues in the CDR3. V was shortened by 2 bases and J by 2 bases, with 8 bases between the two germline ends. CDR1 and CDR2 from the germline V gene are MNHNS and SASEGT.

This clonotype occurred a few times. V gene TRBV4-1 combines with J gene TRBJ2-7; 7 bases are a match to TRBD1. Losses at the gene ends were 3 bases for V and 3 bases for J; bases not matched to a gene: 11. The germline V gene encodes CDR1 MGHRA and CDR2 YSYEKL. The CDR3 contains 16 residues. This CDR3 reads CASSHLRGRGIYEQYF. Written as DNA, the CDR3 is TGCGCCAGCAGCCACCTCCGGGGCAGGGGGATCTACGAGCAGTACTTC.

The chain is built from TRBV5-4 and TRBJ2-5; 10 nucleotides agree with TRBD2. There are 14 residues in the CDR3. Germline loops: CDR1 SGHNT, CDR2 YYREEE (reference sequence). J gave up 4 bases and V 4 bases, and 4 bases lay outside the gene matches. The CDR3 sequence: CASSLKRGGETQYF. DNA of the CDR3: TGTGCCAGCAGCCTAAAGCGGGGGGGAGAGACCCAGTACTTC.

This clonotype came up a few times. This rearrangement joins TRBV30 to TRBJ1-1; D uncertain. CDR1 GTSNPN and CDR2 SVGIG come from the germline V gene (reference sequence). The germline V and J ends were trimmed by 2 bases and 1 base, with 8 bases remaining between them. The CDR3 extends over 13 amino acids. The CDR3 region is CAWSIHQNTEAFF. In DNA, the CDR3 is TGTGCCTGGAGTATTCATCAGAACACTGAAGCTTTCTTT.

This clonotype showed up many times. The chain uses TRBV5-1 and TRBJ2-1; D uncertain. Germline CDR1 is SGHRS and CDR2 is YFSETQ. The CDR3 runs 15 residues. Trimming shortened V by 0 bases and J by 4 bases, and 11 bases separated the two germline ends. DNA for the CDR3: TGCGCCAGCAGCTTGGTTCTAACCTCTTACAATGAGCAGTTCTTC. Protein product: CASSLVLTSYNEQFF.

This clonotype appeared a few times. The CDR3 region has the DNA TGCGCCAGCAGCCAAGAGATTGGGGGGGGTGGCTACACCTTC. Its protein product is CASSQEIGGGGYTF. The gene calls are TRBV4-1 and TRBJ1-2; D may be TRBD1 (5 bases). The CDR3 covers 14 residues. Germline loops: CDR1 MGHRA, CDR2 YSYEKL. With 0 bases removed from V and 7 bases from J, the gap between germline ends came to 12 bases.

The chain has TRBV6-2 or TRBV6-3 and TRBJ2-7; perhaps TRBD1 as D (6 bases). Trimming cost V 10 bases and J 6 bases, with 10 bases left between them. This CDR3 has 10 residues. CDR1 and CDR2 (germline): MNHEY, SVGEGT. The CDR3 DNA is TGTGCCAAAACAGGGTCCGAGCAGTACGTC. Amino acid sequence: CAKTGSEQYV.

This clonotype turned up a few times. The chain is built from TRBV4-3 and TRBJ2-3; no firm D call. The CDR3 consists of 13 residues. Germline V gene sequence: CDR1 LGHNA, CDR2 YSLEER. Deletions cut 1 base from V and 2 bases from J, with 4 bases between. The CDR3, as DNA: TGCGCCAGCAGCCAAGGGGTCACAGATACGCAGTATTTT. Its translation is CASSQGVTDTQYF.

The V gene is TRBV9, the J gene TRBJ1-5; 7 bases fit TRBD1. Trimming took 4 bases from V and 0 from J; bases not matched to a gene: 4. This CDR3 is built from 15 residues. The germline CDR1 and CDR2 sequences are SGDLS and YYNGEE. CDR3 loop: CASSWTGDSNQPQHF. DNA for the CDR3: TGTGCCAGCAGCTGGACAGGTGATAGCAATCAGCCCCAGCATTTT.

The V call is TRBV6-5, the J call TRBJ2-3, with TRBD1 matching over 8 bases. CDR1 and CDR2 from the germline V gene are MNHEY and SVGAGI. This CDR3 has 15 amino acids. The ends lost 6 bases at V and 3 bases at J; junction bases unmatched: 8. The CDR3 is CASRRTGLGTDTQYF. CDR3 bases: TGTGCCAGCAGAAGGACAGGGCTCGGGACAGATACGCAGTATTTT.

This chain joins TRBV7-9 and TRBJ1-5; possibly TRBD1 for D (5 bases). Germline loops: CDR1 SEHNR, CDR2 FQNEAQ (reference sequence). Trimming pared 2 bases from V and 9 bases from J, leaving 8 bases between. This CDR3 has 12 amino acids. The CDR3 nucleotides read TGTGCCAGCAGCTTACAGGGTGGGCCCCAGCATTTT. It translates to CASSLQGGPQHF.

This clonotype was observed a few times. The chain carries TRBV15 and TRBJ2-7, with D possibly being TRBD1 (5 bases). Trimming took 0 bases from V and 3 from J, leaving 9 bases between them. The V gene's germline CDR1 is LNHNV and CDR2 YYDKDF (reference sequence). This CDR3 comprises 14 residues. The CDR3 region has the DNA TGTGCCACCAGCAGAGACGACAGCTTCTACGAGCAGTACTTC. This sequence encodes CATSRDDSFYEQYF.

This clonotype was seen more than once but under ten times. The CDR3 loop is CASRPPRGSQPQHF. CDR3 nucleotide sequence: TGTGCCAGTAGGCCCCCCAGGGGAAGTCAGCCCCAGCATTTT. J is TRBJ1-5 and V is TRBV19; possible D gene TRBD1, 6 bases. CDR1 LNHDA and CDR2 SQIVND come from the germline V gene (reference sequence). V lost 6 bases and J lost 6, with 15 bases in between. The CDR3 runs to 14 residues.

The V call is TRBV19, the J call TRBJ1-2; D unresolved. Trimming left V 6 bases short and J 9 bases short, with 17 bases between. The germline V gene has CDR1 LNHDA and CDR2 SQIVND (reference sequence). The CDR3 length is 13 residues. The CDR3 region is CASSASDHPSYTF. CDR3 DNA sequence: TGTGCCAGTAGCGCCTCCGACCATCCAAGCTACACCTTC.

This clonotype was counted a few times. This chain links TRBV7-2 with TRBJ2-3; 8 nucleotides agree with TRBD1. The CDR3 contains 15 residues. Germline trimming cut 6 bases from V and 4 bases from J; bases unmatched to any gene: 9. CDR1 SGHTA and CDR2 FQGNSA come from the germline V gene. CDR3 protein: CASRPQTGAPDTQYF. In DNA, the CDR3 is TGTGCCAGCAGACCCCAGACAGGGGCCCCAGATACGCAGTATTTT.

This sequence joins TRBV20-1 and TRBJ2-1; TRBD1 or TRBD2 may be the D gene (5 bases each). With 6 bases removed from V and 0 bases from J, the gap between germline ends came to 12 bases. The germline CDR1 and CDR2 sequences are DFQATT and SNEGSKA (reference sequence). This CDR3 spans 14 amino acids. CDR3 in amino acids: CSATGTASYNEQFF. Written as DNA, the CDR3 is TGCAGTGCAACCGGGACGGCCTCCTACAATGAGCAGTTCTTC.

This clonotype has a handful of counts. This rearrangement joins TRBV20-1 to TRBJ1-3; D ambiguous. This CDR3 has 14 residues. V was trimmed by 2 bases and J by 1 base, leaving 9 bases between them. Germline-derived CDR1 and CDR2 are DFQATT and SNEGSKA (reference sequence). CDR3 protein: CSARRQLSGNTIYF. The CDR3 DNA reads as TGCAGTGCTAGAAGGCAGTTATCTGGAAACACCATATATTTT.

The sample holds a few counts of this clonotype. The chain couples TRBV7-9 to TRBJ2-5; 9 bases align to TRBD2. This CDR3 spans 15 amino acids. Germline V gene lookup returns CDR1 SEHNR and CDR2 FQNEAQ (reference sequence). Unmatched junction bases numbered 1, after V lost 1 base and J lost 1 base. The CDR3 here is CASSLETSGQETQYF. The CDR3 nucleotides are TGTGCCAGCAGCTTAGAGACTAGCGGCCAAGAGACCCAGTACTTC.

This clonotype has only a few counts. This chain connects TRBV7-2 to TRBJ2-7; the D gene is possibly TRBD2 (6 bases). V was cut by 5 bases and J by 1 base, with 15 bases left in between. The CDR3 covers 15 residues. Per the germline V gene, CDR1 is SGHTA and CDR2 is FQGNSA. The CDR3 loop is CASSTFPGRSYEQYF. The CDR3 nucleotides read TGTGCCAGCAGCACCTTTCCAGGGAGGTCCTACGAGCAGTACTTC.

In this sample, this clonotype turned up a few times. This chain connects TRBV25-1 to TRBJ2-7, with D maybe TRBD2 (6 bases). The V and J ends lost 2 bases and 2 bases respectively, with 16 bases between them. The length of the CDR3 is 16 residues. Germline assignment: CDR1 MGHDK and CDR2 SYGVNS. CDR3 protein: CASSEMGGKGPYEQYF. CDR3 DNA sequence: TGTGCCAGCAGTGAAATGGGGGGAAAGGGGCCCTACGAGCAGTACTTC.

The chain couples TRBV7-9 to TRBJ2-7; D not certain. CDR3 length: 12 amino acids. Germline CDR1 reads SEHNR; CDR2 reads FQNEAQ (reference sequence). Between the trimmed V and J ends, which lost 6 bases and 3 bases, there was a span of 9 bases. The CDR3 DNA reads TGTGCCAGCAGATTAAGGATCTACGAGCAGTACGTC. This codes for CASRLRIYEQYV.

There are many counts of this clonotype. CDR3 DNA: TGTGCCTGGAGTGTAAGGGGGGCCGCGTTCTTC. This sequence encodes CAWSVRGAAFF. The J gene is TRBJ2-1, the V gene TRBV30; TRBD1 or TRBD2 may be the D gene (6 bases each). Germline V lookup: CDR1 GTSNPN, CDR2 SVGIG (reference sequence). The V gene lost 0 bases and the J gene lost 15 bases, with 12 bases spanning the gap. The CDR3 loop spans 11 amino acids. Full variable domain (outside the CDR3, taken from reference TRBV30 and TRBJ2-1): SQTIHQWPATLVQPVGSPLSLECTVEGTSNPNLYWYRQAAGRGLQLLFYSVGIGQISSEVPQNLSASRPQDRQFILSSKKLLLSDSGFYLCAWSVRGAAFFGPGTRLTVL.

This clonotype was seen at least ten times. The V call is TRBV5-1, the J call TRBJ2-3; 8 bases fit TRBD1. After removal of 6 bases from V and 3 bases from J, the junction contained 9 bases not matched to a gene. Germline lookup yields CDR1 SGHRS and CDR2 YFSETQ. The CDR3 sequence is 15 residues long. CDR3 sequence (DNA): TGCGCCAGCACCCAGATCGGGACAGGAACAGATACGCAGTATTTT. Translating it yields CASTQIGTGTDTQYF.

This chain uses TRBV7-2 with TRBJ1-2; no clear D. The CDR3 runs 13 residues. Germline V gene sequence: CDR1 SGHTA, CDR2 FQGNSA. V was clipped by 5 bases and J by 2 bases, with 9 bases between them. CDR3 residues: CASSLMGNYGYTF. Here the CDR3 DNA reads TGTGCCAGCAGCCTGATGGGGAACTATGGCTACACCTTC.

CDR3 residues: CSASTSLPVDTQYF. DNA of the CDR3: TGCAGTGCTTCTACCAGTCTGCCGGTTGATACGCAGTATTTT. The V gene is TRBV20-1, the J gene TRBJ2-3, with D uncertain. CDR1 and CDR2 (germline): DFQATT, SNEGSKA (reference sequence). The ends were cut back, 5 bases at V and 6 bases at J, with 18 bases in the middle. CDR3 length equals 14 residues.

This clonotype occurred a few times. This chain joins TRBV9 and TRBJ2-3, with 12 bases fitting TRBD2. The CDR3 loop spans 16 amino acids. V was clipped by 4 bases and J by 3 bases; unmatched bases: 6. Germline V gene sequence: CDR1 SGDLS, CDR2 YYNGEE. The CDR3 DNA follows: TGTGCCAGCAGCCCCCGGACTAGCGGGGCTACAGATACGCAGTATTTT. Amino acids: CASSPRTSGATDTQYF.

This chain links TRBV28 with TRBJ2-3; D is unresolved. Germline assignment: CDR1 MDHEN and CDR2 SYDVKM. CDR3 length: 15 amino acids. The germline V and J ends were trimmed by 3 bases and 0 bases, with 10 bases remaining between them. As DNA, the CDR3 is TGTGCCAGCAGTTTGTCGCTACCTAGCACAGATACGCAGTATTTT. This encodes CASSLSLPSTDTQYF. Full variable domain (missing parts from reference TRBV28 and TRBJ2-3): DVKVTQSSRYLVKRTGEKVFLECVQDMDHENMFWYRQDPGLGLRLIYFSYDVKMKEKGDIPEGYSVSREKKERFSLILESASTNQTSMYLCASSLSLPSTDTQYFGPGTRLTVL.